This is a list of T cell receptor beta chains from one sample in a study of T cells in localized non-small cell lung cancer. Clones were sequenced by immunoSEQ multiplex PCR, and TCRdb holds only the in-frame ones, with some missing. This table has tens of thousands of clones, around 93% appearing once. The sequences come from peripheral blood, collected before any cancer treatment. The receptors here all came from a female donor aged 60 or older with stage I lung adenocarcinoma. Each CDR3 is given with its conserved first and last residue. The order of the fields is D gene, V gene, J gene, clone size, CDR3 protein, CDR3 DNA. A D gene is named only where the DNA matches it firmly. Clone sizes are given selectively: once, few, many, or a class where the clone is expanded.

D: -
V: TRBV2
J: TRBJ1-1
size: -
CDR3: CASSLTEMNTEAFF
DNA: TGTGCCAGCAGTCTTACAGAAATGAACACTGAAGCTTTCTTT

D: -
V: TRBV27
J: TRBJ1-6
size: once
CDR3: CASTPIPGSPLHF
DNA: TGTGCCAGCACCCCGATTCCGGGATCACCCCTCCACTTT

D: -
V: TRBV30
J: TRBJ2-7
size: -
CDR3: CAWRAFGTGSSYEQYF
DNA: TGTGCCTGGAGGGCCTTCGGGACTGGAAGCTCCTACGAGCAGTACTTC

D: TRBD2
V: TRBV29-1
J: TRBJ2-4
size: -
CDR3: CSVPPLAGGPAKNIQYF
DNA: TGCAGCGTGCCCCCACTAGCGGGGGGGCCGGCCAAAAACATTCAGTACTTC

D: -
V: TRBV6-4
J: TRBJ1-2
size: -
CDR3: CASSDSGGTGYTF
DNA: TGTGCCAGCAGTGACTCAGGGGGTACCGGCTACACCTTC

D: TRBD2
V: TRBV2
J: TRBJ2-3
size: -
CDR3: CASRQAAGGPFSTDTQYF
DNA: TGTGCCAGCAGACAAGCAGCGGGGGGACCCTTTAGCACAGATACGCAGTATTTT

D: -
V: TRBV7-9
J: TRBJ1-2
size: -
CDR3: CASSPQTQNYGYTF
DNA: TGTGCCAGCAGCCCACAGACACAAAACTATGGCTACACCTTC

D: TRBD1
V: TRBV27
J: TRBJ1-1
size: -
CDR3: CATMTGGGTEAFF
DNA: TGTGCCACGATGACAGGGGGGGGCACTGAAGCTTTCTTT

D: TRBD1
V: TRBV5-4
J: TRBJ2-7
size: -
CDR3: CASSPRPGTGEEQYF
DNA: TGTGCCAGCAGCCCTCGACCCGGGACAGGGGAGGAGCAGTACTTC

D: -
V: TRBV18
J: TRBJ2-7
size: -
CDR3: CASSPLGWAYEQYF
DNA: TGTGCCAGCTCACCACTAGGATGGGCCTACGAGCAGTACTTC

D: -
V: TRBV5-8
J: TRBJ2-2
size: -
CDR3: CASSFTGELFF
DNA: TGTGCCAGCAGCTTTACCGGGGAGCTGTTTTTT

D: -
V: TRBV9
J: TRBJ1-3
size: -
CDR3: CASSVGLPAGNTIYF
DNA: TGTGCCAGCAGCGTAGGACTGCCTGCTGGAAACACCATATATTTT

D: -
V: TRBV10-2
J: TRBJ1-4
size: -
CDR3: CASSVTGTSNEKLFF
DNA: TGCGCCAGCAGTGTTACGGGAACCTCTAATGAAAAACTGTTTTTT

D: -
V: TRBV7-9
J: TRBJ1-4
size: -
CDR3: CASSRSLGEKLFF
DNA: TGTGCCAGCAGCCGTTCTTTGGGTGAAAAACTGTTTTTT

D: -
V: TRBV5-6
J: TRBJ2-1
size: -
CDR3: CASSLPGVHNEQFF
DNA: TGTGCCAGCAGCTTGCCCGGCGTACACAATGAGCAGTTCTTC

D: -
V: TRBV25-1
J: TRBJ2-6
size: -
CDR3: CASSVTGANVLTF
DNA: TGTGCCAGCAGTGTTACAGGGGCCAACGTCCTGACTTTC

D: -
V: TRBV7-8
J: TRBJ1-5
size: -
CDR3: CASSLGGPNNQPQHF
DNA: TGTGCCAGCAGCTTAGGAGGGCCGAACAATCAGCCCCAGCATTTT

D: TRBD2
V: TRBV19
J: TRBJ2-1
size: -
CDR3: CASSTARTSGSNEQFF
DNA: TGTGCCAGTAGTACCGCGCGGACTAGCGGGAGTAATGAGCAGTTCTTC

D: -
V: TRBV27
J: TRBJ2-7
size: -
CDR3: CASGISAYYEQYF
DNA: TGTGCCAGCGGGATAAGCGCCTACTACGAGCAGTACTTC

D: -
V: TRBV2
J: TRBJ1-1
size: -
CDR3: CASSRQADTEAFF
DNA: TGTGCCAGCAGTAGACAGGCAGACACTGAAGCTTTCTTT

D: -
V: TRBV28
J: TRBJ2-3
size: -
CDR3: CASTYTGSLTDTQYF
DNA: TGTGCCAGCACCTATACCGGGTCTCTCACAGATACGCAGTATTTT

D: TRBD1
V: TRBV5-1
J: TRBJ2-1
size: once
CDR3: CASSAGQVNEQFF
DNA: TGCGCCAGCAGCGCCGGACAGGTCAATGAGCAGTTCTTC

D: -
V: TRBV28
J: TRBJ2-6
size: once
CDR3: CASSFRGAAGANVLTF
DNA: TGTGCCAGCAGTTTTCGGGGGGCGGCTGGGGCCAACGTCCTGACTTTC

D: -
V: TRBV27
J: TRBJ2-1
size: few
CDR3: CASRTGGGEQFF
DNA: TGTGCCAGCAGAACAGGGGGGGGTGAGCAGTTCTTC

D: -
V: TRBV5-8
J: TRBJ1-2
size: once
CDR3: CASSPWGDGIYGYTF
DNA: TGTGCCAGCAGCCCGTGGGGGGACGGTATCTATGGCTACACCTTC

D: TRBD1
V: TRBV2
J: TRBJ2-2
size: -
CDR3: CAREMRTGVNTGELFF
DNA: TGTGCCAGGGAGATGAGGACAGGGGTGAACACCGGGGAGCTGTTTTTT

D: -
V: TRBV5-1
J: TRBJ2-2
size: -
CDR3: CASSLDGSGTGELFF
DNA: TGCGCCAGCAGCTTGGATGGGTCCGGCACCGGGGAGCTGTTTTTT

D: -
V: TRBV5-6
J: TRBJ2-7
size: once
CDR3: CASSLYQNSLYEQYF
DNA: TGTGCCAGCAGCTTGTACCAAAACAGTTTATACGAGCAGTACTTC

D: -
V: TRBV28
J: TRBJ2-1
size: once
CDR3: CASSSGSSNYNEQFF
DNA: TGTGCCAGCAGTTCGGGATCGTCTAACTACAATGAGCAGTTCTTC

D: TRBD2
V: TRBV10-3
J: TRBJ2-1
size: -
CDR3: CAIGSGGINNEQFF
DNA: TGTGCCATCGGTTCGGGGGGGATAAACAATGAGCAGTTCTTC

D: TRBD1
V: TRBV15
J: TRBJ1-1
size: -
CDR3: CATSAHHPGTGGNTEAFF
DNA: TGTGCCACCAGCGCCCACCATCCGGGGACAGGTGGTAACACTGAAGCTTTCTTT

D: TRBD1
V: TRBV10-3
J: TRBJ2-7
size: -
CDR3: CAIRTGGMGEQYF
DNA: TGTGCCATTCGGACAGGGGGAATGGGCGAGCAGTACTTC

D: -
V: TRBV5-1
J: TRBJ2-1
size: -
CDR3: CASSLVGVRANEQFF
DNA: TGCGCCAGCAGCTTGGTGGGGGTAAGAGCCAATGAGCAGTTCTTC

D: TRBD2
V: TRBV11-2
J: TRBJ2-7
size: -
CDR3: CASSLDRTSGREQYF
DNA: TGTGCCAGCAGCTTAGATCGGACTAGCGGGAGGGAACAGTACTTC

D: -
V: TRBV21-1
J: TRBJ1-1
size: -
CDR3: CAIKAQGQGTEAFF
DNA: TGTGCCATTAAGGCTCAGGGACAGGGGACTGAAGCTTTCTTT

D: TRBD2
V: TRBV2
J: TRBJ2-1
size: -
CDR3: CASRQTPGLARNEQFF
DNA: TGTGCCAGCAGACAGACTCCGGGACTAGCTCGGAATGAGCAGTTCTTC

D: TRBD1
V: TRBV6-1
J: TRBJ1-1
size: -
CDR3: CATTGTGIGTEAFF
DNA: TGTGCCACCACCGGGACAGGGATAGGCACTGAAGCTTTCTTT

D: -
V: TRBV6-5
J: TRBJ1-1
size: -
CDR3: CASSGPNTEAFF
DNA: TGTGCCAGCTCAGGCCCGAACACTGAAGCTTTCTTT

D: TRBD1
V: TRBV19
J: TRBJ1-2
size: -
CDR3: CASSTALQGPAYGYTF
DNA: TGTGCCAGTAGTACCGCACTACAGGGGCCCGCCTATGGCTACACCTTC

D: -
V: TRBV6-6
J: TRBJ1-1
size: -
CDR3: CASRAGDTEAFF
DNA: TGTGCCAGCAGGGCAGGGGACACTGAAGCTTTCTTT

D: -
V: TRBV6-5
J: TRBJ2-7
size: -
CDR3: CASSYQDSNYEQYF
DNA: TGTGCCAGCAGTTACCAGGACAGTAACTACGAGCAGTACTTC

D: -
V: TRBV2
J: TRBJ2-7
size: -
CDR3: CASRGTFSYEQYF
DNA: TGTGCCAGCAGGGGGACATTCTCCTACGAGCAGTACTTC

D: TRBD1
V: TRBV18
J: TRBJ1-1
size: few
CDR3: CAMRQGIGTEAFF
DNA: TGTGCCATGAGACAGGGGATAGGCACTGAAGCTTTCTTT

D: -
V: TRBV18
J: TRBJ2-3
size: -
CDR3: CASSPETATDTQYF
DNA: TGTGCCAGCTCACCAGAGACCGCCACGGATACGCAGTATTTT

D: TRBD1
V: TRBV7-8
J: TRBJ2-3
size: -
CDR3: CASSSRTGGSQTDTQYF
DNA: TGTGCCAGCAGCTCCCGCACAGGGGGTTCGCAGACAGATACGCAGTATTTT

D: -
V: TRBV29-1
J: TRBJ1-2
size: -
CDR3: CTVVAGAGYTF
DNA: TGCACCGTTGTCGCAGGGGCTGGCTACACCTTC

D: -
V: TRBV18
J: TRBJ1-4
size: -
CDR3: CASSPAGTTNEKLFF
DNA: TGTGCCAGCTCACCCGCCGGGACAACTAATGAAAAACTGTTTTTT

D: -
V: TRBV2
J: TRBJ2-7
size: -
CDR3: CASSENESYEQYF
DNA: TGTGCCAGCAGTGAGAACGAGTCCTACGAGCAGTACTTC

D: -
V: TRBV30
J: TRBJ2-3
size: -
CDR3: CAWRRGNTDTQYF
DNA: TGTGCCTGGAGAAGGGGGAACACAGATACGCAGTATTTT

D: -
V: TRBV7-9
J: TRBJ1-1
size: -
CDR3: CASTLYTEAFF
DNA: TGTGCCAGCACCCTGTACACTGAAGCTTTCTTT